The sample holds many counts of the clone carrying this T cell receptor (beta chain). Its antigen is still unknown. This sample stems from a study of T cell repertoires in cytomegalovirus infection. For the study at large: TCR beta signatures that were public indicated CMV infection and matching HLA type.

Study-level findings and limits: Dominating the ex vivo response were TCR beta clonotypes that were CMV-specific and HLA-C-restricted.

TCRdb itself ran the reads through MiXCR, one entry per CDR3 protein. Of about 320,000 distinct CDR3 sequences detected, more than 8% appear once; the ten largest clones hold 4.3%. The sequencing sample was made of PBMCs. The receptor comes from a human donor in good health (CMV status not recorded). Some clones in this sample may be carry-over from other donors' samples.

Written as DNA, the CDR3 is TGTGCCAGCAGCTCCTTAGCCACCCAGCGGGGCCGGGGCTACACCTTC. Translation gives CASSSLATQRGRGYTF. The V and J genes are TRBV7-2 and TRBJ1-2; a weak D match, TRBD1 (5 bases). Per germline, CDR1 SGHTA and CDR2 FQGNSA. The CDR3 has 16 amino acids. Trimming took off 4 bases at V and 8 bases at J, with 23 bases between the two ends.